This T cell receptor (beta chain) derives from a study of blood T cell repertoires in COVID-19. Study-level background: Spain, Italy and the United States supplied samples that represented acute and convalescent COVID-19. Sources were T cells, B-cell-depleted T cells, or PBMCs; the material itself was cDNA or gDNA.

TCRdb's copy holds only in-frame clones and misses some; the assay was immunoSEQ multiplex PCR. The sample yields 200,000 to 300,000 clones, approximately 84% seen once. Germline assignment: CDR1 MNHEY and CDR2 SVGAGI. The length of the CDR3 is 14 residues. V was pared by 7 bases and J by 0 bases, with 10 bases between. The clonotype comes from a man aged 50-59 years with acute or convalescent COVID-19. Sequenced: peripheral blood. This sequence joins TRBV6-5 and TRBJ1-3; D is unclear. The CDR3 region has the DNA TGTGCCAGCACTGGACTCTTCTCTGGAAACACCATATATTTT. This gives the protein CASTGLFSGNTIYF.